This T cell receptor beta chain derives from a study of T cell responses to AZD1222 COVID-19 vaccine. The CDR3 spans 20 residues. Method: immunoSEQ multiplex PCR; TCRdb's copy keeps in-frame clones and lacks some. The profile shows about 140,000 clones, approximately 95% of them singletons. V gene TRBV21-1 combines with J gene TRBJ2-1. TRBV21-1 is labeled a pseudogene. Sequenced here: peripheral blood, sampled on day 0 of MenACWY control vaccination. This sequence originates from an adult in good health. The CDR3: CASSKIARERRDNRMNEQFF. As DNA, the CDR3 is TGTGCCAGCAGCAAAATTGCCCGGGAGAGACGGGACAATCGTATGAATGAGCAGTTCTTC.